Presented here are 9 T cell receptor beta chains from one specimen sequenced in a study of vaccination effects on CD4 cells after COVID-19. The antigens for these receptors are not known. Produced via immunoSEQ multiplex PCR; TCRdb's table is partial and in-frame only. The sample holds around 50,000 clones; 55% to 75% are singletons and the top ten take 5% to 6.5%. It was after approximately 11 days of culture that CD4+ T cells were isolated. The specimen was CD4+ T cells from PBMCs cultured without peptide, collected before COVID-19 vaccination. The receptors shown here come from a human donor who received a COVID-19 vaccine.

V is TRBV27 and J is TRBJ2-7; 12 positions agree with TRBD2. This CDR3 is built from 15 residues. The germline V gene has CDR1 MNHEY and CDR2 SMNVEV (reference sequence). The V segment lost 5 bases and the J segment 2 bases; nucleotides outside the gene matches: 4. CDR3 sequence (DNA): TGTGCCAGCAGTCCTCGGACTAGCGGGACCTACGAGCAGTACTTC. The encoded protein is CASSPRTSGTYEQYF.

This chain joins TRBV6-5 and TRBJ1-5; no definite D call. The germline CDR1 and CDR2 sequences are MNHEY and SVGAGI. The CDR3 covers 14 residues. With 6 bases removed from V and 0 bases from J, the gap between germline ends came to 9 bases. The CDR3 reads CASRTDVSNQPQHF. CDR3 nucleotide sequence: TGTGCCAGCAGAACGGACGTTAGCAATCAGCCCCAGCATTTT.

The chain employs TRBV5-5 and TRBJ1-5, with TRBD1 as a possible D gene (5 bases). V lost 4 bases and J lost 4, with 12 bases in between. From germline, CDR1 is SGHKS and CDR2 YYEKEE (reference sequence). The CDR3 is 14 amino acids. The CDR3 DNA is TGTGCCAGCAGCAAGGGGACGGAAAATCAGCCCCAGCATTTT. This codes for CASSKGTENQPQHF. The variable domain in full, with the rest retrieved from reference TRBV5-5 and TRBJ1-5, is DAGVTQSPTHLIKTRGQQVTLRCSPISGHKSVSWYQQVLGQGPQFIFQYYEKEERGRGNFPDRFSARQFPNYSSELNVNALLLGDSALYLCASSKGTENQPQHFGDGTRLSIL.

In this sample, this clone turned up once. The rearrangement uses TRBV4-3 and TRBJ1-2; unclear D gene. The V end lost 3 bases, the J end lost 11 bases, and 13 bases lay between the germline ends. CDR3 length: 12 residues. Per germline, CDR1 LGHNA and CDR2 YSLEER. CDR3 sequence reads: CASSHQFSEYTF. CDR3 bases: TGCGCCAGCAGCCACCAGTTTTCAGAGTACACCTTC.

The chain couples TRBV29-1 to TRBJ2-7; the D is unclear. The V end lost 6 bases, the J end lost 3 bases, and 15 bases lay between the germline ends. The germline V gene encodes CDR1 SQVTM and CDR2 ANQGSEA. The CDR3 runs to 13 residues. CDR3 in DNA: TGCAGCGTGTTCGTGGAAGTCTACTACGAGCAGTACTTC. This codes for CSVFVEVYYEQYF.

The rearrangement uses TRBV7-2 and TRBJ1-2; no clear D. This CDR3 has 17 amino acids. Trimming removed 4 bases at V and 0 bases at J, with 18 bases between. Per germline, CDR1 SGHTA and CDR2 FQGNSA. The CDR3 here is CASSSGQRAAPNYGYTF. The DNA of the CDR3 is TGTGCCAGCAGCTCCGGCCAGAGGGCAGCACCTAACTATGGCTACACCTTC.

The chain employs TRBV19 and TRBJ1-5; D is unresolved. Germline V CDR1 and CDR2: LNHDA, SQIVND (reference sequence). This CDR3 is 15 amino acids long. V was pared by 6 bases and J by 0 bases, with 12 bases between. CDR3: CASSTPRYSNQPQHF. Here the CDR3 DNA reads TGTGCCAGTAGCACCCCGCGATATAGCAATCAGCCCCAGCATTTT.

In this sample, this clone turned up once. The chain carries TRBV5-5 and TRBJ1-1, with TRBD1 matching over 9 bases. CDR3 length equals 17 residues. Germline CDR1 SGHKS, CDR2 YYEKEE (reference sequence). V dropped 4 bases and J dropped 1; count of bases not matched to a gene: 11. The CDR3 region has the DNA TGTGCCAGCAGCGTGGGACAGGGCGGCGGGCGGAACACTGAAGCTTTCTTT. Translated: CASSVGQGGGRNTEAFF.

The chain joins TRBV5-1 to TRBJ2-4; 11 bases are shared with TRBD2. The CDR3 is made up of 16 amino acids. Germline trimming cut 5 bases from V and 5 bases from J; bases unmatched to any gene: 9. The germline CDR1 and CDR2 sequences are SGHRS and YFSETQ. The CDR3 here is CASSLSGGATENIQYF. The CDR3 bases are TGCGCCAGCAGTCTTAGCGGGGGGGCGACGGAAAACATTCAGTACTTC.